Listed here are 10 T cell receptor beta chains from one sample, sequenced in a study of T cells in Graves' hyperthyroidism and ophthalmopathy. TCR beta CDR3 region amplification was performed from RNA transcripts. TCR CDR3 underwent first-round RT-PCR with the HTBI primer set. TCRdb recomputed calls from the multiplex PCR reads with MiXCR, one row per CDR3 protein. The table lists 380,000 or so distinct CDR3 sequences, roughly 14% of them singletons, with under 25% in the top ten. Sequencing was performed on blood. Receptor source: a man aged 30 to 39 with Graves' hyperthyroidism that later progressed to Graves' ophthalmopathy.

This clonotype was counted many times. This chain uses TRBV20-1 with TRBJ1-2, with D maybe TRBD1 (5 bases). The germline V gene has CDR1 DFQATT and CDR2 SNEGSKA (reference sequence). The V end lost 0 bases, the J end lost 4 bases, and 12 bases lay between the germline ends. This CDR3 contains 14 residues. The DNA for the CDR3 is TGCAGTGCTAGAGATCAGACCGGGGGCTATGGCTACACCTTC. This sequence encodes CSARDQTGGYGYTF.

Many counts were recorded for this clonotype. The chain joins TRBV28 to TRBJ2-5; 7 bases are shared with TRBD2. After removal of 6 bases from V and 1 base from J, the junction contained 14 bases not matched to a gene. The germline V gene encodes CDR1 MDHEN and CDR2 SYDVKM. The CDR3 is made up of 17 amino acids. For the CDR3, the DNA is TGTGCCAGCAGCCTGACTCGGGACTACGGGGTCCAAGAGACCCAGTACTTC. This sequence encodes CASSLTRDYGVQETQYF. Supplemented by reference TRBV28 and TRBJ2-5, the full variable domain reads DVKVTQSSRYLVKRTGEKVFLECVQDMDHENMFWYRQDPGLGLRLIYFSYDVKMKEKGDIPEGYSVSREKKERFSLILESASTNQTSMYLCASSLTRDYGVQETQYFGPGTRLLVL.

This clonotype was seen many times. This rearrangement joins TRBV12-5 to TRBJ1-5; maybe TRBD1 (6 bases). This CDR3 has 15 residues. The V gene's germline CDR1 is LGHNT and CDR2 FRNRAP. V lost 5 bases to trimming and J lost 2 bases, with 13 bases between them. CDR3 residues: CASGTRDTGNQPQHF. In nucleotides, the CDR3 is TGTGCTAGTGGTACCCGGGACACGGGCAATCAGCCCCAGCATTTT.

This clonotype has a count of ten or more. The DNA of the CDR3 is TGTGCCAGCAGCTTAGGTGGGACTAGTGAAGAGACCCAGTACTTC. As protein: CASSLGGTSEETQYF. The chain carries TRBV13 and TRBJ2-5, with 8 bases aligning to TRBD2. Unmatched junction bases numbered 3, after V lost 0 bases and J lost 3 bases. Germline V gene sequence: CDR1 PRHDT, CDR2 FYEKMQ (reference sequence). The CDR3 is 15 amino acids. Combining the CDR3 with reference TRBV13 and TRBJ2-5 gives the whole variable domain AAGVIQSPRHLIKEKRETATLKCYPIPRHDTVYWYQQGPGQDPQFLISFYEKMQSDKGSIPDRFSAQQFSDYHSELNMSSLELGDSALYFCASSLGGTSEETQYFGPGTRLLVL.

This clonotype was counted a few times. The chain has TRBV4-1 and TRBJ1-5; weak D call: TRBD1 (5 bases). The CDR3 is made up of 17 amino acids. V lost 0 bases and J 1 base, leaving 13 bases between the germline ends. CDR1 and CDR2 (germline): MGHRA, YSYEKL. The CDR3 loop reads CASSQDWYRTSNQPQHF. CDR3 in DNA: TGCGCCAGCAGCCAAGATTGGTACAGGACGAGCAATCAGCCCCAGCATTTT.

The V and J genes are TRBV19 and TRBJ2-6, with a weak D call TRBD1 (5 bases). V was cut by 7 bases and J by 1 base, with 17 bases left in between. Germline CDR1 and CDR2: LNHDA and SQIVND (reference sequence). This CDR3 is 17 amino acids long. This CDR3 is CASKRTPTVSGANVLTF. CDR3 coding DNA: TGTGCCAGTAAGAGGACACCGACTGTTTCTGGGGCCAACGTCCTGACTTTC.

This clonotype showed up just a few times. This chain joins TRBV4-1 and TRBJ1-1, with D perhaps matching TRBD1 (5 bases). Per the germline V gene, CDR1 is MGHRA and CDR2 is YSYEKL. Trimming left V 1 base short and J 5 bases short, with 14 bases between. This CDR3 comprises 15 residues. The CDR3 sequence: CASSQVSLGVTEAFF. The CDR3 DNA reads TGCGCCAGCAGCCAAGTTTCATTGGGGGTGACTGAAGCTTTCTTT.

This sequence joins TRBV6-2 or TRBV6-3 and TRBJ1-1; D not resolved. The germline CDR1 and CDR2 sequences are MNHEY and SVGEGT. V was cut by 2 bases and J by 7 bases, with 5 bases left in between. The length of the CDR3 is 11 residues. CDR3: CASSYNYEAFF. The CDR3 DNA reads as TGTGCCAGCAGTTACAATTATGAAGCTTTCTTT.

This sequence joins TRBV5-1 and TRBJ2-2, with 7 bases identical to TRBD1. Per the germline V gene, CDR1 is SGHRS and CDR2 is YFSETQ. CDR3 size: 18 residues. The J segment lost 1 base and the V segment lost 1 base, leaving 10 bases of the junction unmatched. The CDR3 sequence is CASSLRDRASMNTGELFF. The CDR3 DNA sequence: TGCGCCAGCAGCTTGCGAGACAGGGCATCAATGAACACCGGGGAGCTGTTTTTT. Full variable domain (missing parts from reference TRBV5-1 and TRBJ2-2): KAGVTQTPRYLIKTRGQQVTLSCSPISGHRSVSWYQQTPGQGLQFLFEYFSETQRNKGNFPGRFSGRQFSNSRSEMNVSTLELGDSALYLCASSLRDRASMNTGELFFGEGSRLTVL.

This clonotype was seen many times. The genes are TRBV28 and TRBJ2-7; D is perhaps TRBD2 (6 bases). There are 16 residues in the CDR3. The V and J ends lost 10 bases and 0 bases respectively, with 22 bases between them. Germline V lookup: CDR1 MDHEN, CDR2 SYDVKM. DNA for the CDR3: TGTGCCACCTTCAACCCGCTTGGGGGGAGCTCCTACGAGCAGTACTTC. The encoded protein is CATFNPLGGSSYEQYF.